This T cell receptor (beta chain) was recorded in a study of blood T cell repertoires in COVID-19. The length of the CDR3 is 14 residues. As originally analysed: Nucleated cell number was recorded as an estimate derived from reference gene primer amplification. Some clones are missing from TCRdb's copy, which holds only in-frame ones; the method was immunoSEQ multiplex PCR. V and J calls and clone size are given by that table; D and trimming were obtained from the DNA. This table has around 180,000 clones, roughly 84% appearing once. Sequenced material: peripheral blood. The gene calls are TRBV21-1 and TRBJ2-5; TRBD2 reflects the table's D call only, with no check against the DNA. TRBV21-1 is reported as a pseudogene. The clonotype originates from an elderly woman with active or convalescent COVID-19. The CDR3 reads CASSCTSGKETQYF. CDR3 coding DNA: TGTGCCAGCAGCTGTACTAGCGGTAAAGAGACCCAGTACTTC.